These 17 T cell receptor beta chains originate from one sample sequenced in a study of T cell clonality in common variable immunodeficiency. Some clones are missing from TCRdb's copy, which holds only in-frame ones; the method was immunoSEQ multiplex PCR. The profile covers some 38,000 clones, none occurring a single time. Sequenced material: peripheral blood mononuclear cells. The receptors were gathered from a person aged 18 to 70 in good health.

This clone was picked up a small number of times. The read falls 3 residues short of the CDR3 end, and the missing part is taken from the germline J gene. V usage is TRBV19 and J usage is TRBJ1-2; 9 positions agree with TRBD1. The V gene's germline CDR1 is LNHDA and CDR2 SQIVND (reference sequence). This CDR3 has 15 residues. This CDR3 reads CASSKPGQGRNDYTF. Incomplete CDR3 DNA: TGTGCCAGTAGTAAGCCGGGACAGGGTCGCAATGAC.

There are many counts of this clone. Read coverage stops 3 residues before the CDR3 terminus; the germline J gene supplies the remainder. The chain is built from TRBV6-2 or TRBV6-3 and TRBJ1-1; TRBD1 matches at 7 bases. The germline CDR1 and CDR2 sequences are MNHEY and SVGEGT. The trim removed 6 bases at V and 4 bases at J, leaving 14 bases unmatched. CDR3 length: 16 amino acids. The CDR3 region is CASSVRGGAGGTEAFF. CDR3 DNA (partial): TGTGCCAGCAGCGTTCGAGGGGGCGCCGGGGGCACTGAA.

This clone showed up many times. The read terminates 3 residues ahead of where the CDR3 ends, so the germline J gene completes it. V gene TRBV20-1 combines with J gene TRBJ1-3, with 8 bases that match TRBD1. The ends lost 5 bases at V and 4 bases at J; junction bases unmatched: 10. There are 15 residues in the CDR3. From germline, CDR1 is DFQATT and CDR2 SNEGSKA (reference sequence). The CDR3 region is CSAWGGRGRGNTIYF. The sequenced CDR3 bases are TGCAGTGCTTGGGGGGGCAGGGGGCGCGGAAACACC.

In its sample, this clone was seen many times. The read ends 3 residues shy of where the CDR3 ends; the end is completed using the germline J gene. This chain connects TRBV20-1 to TRBJ2-7; 9 nucleotides align to TRBD2. V lost 3 bases, J lost 2 bases, and 5 bases stayed unmatched. The CDR3 contains 14 residues. Looked up from germline, CDR1 is DFQATT and CDR2 is SNEGSKA (reference sequence). CDR3 amino acids: CSARGPSGAYEQYF. The covered CDR3 bases are TGCAGTGCTAGGGGCCCTAGCGGGGCCTACGAG.

The sample holds many counts of this clone. The read finishes 3 residues shy of the CDR3 end, and the germline J gene is used to complete it. This chain joins TRBV28 and TRBJ2-3; TRBD1 is a possible D gene (6 bases). Germline-derived CDR1 and CDR2 are MDHEN and SYDVKM. The CDR3 length is 14 residues. Trimming removed 9 bases at V and 2 bases at J, with 15 bases between. CDR3 bases read: TGTGCCAGTAACGCGGACAGCGACACAGATACG. Encoded protein: CASNADSDTDT. The whole CDR3 sequence is CASNADSDTDTQYF.

This clone was seen more than once but under ten times. A much bigger clone sits one base away, suggesting this may be a read error. The read stops 3 residues short of the end of the CDR3; the missing end is completed from the germline J gene. The sample has other DNA sequences that encode this CDR3 too. The gene calls are TRBV30 and TRBJ1-3; D ambiguous. The germline CDR1 and CDR2 sequences are GTSNPN and SVGIG (reference sequence). This CDR3 has 14 amino acids. CDR3 in amino acids: CAWRQINSGNTIYF. The CDR3 bases that were read are TGTGCCTGGAGACAGATAAACTCTGGAAACACG.

This clone was counted many times. The CDR3 end is not reached by the read, which stops 3 residues before it; the germline J gene fills it in. This rearrangement joins TRBV19 to TRBJ2-1; possibly TRBD1 for D (5 bases). Per the germline V gene, CDR1 is LNHDA and CDR2 is SQIVND (reference sequence). V was clipped by 3 bases and J by 8 bases, with 17 bases between them. CDR3 length: 15 amino acids. Incomplete CDR3 DNA: TGTGCCAGTAGTATGGGAACAGGTCCCTCCCATGAG. It is translated as CASSMGTGPSHE. From start to end, the CDR3 is CASSMGTGPSHEQFF.

This clone was seen repeatedly, ten times or more. The observed sequence ends 3 residues before the CDR3 terminus, with the missing tail filled in from the germline J gene. The chain couples TRBV20-1 to TRBJ2-1; 9 nucleotides agree with TRBD1. V was pared by 0 bases and J by 9 bases, with 9 bases of the junction left unmatched. This CDR3 region has 15 residues. Germline V gene data show CDR1 as DFQATT and CDR2 as SNEGSKA (reference sequence). The sequenced CDR3 bases are TGCAGTGCTAGAGATAAGAACAGGGGGCTTGTTGAG. Translation: CSARDKNRGLVE. The CDR3 in its entirety is CSARDKNRGLVEQFF.

This clone came up many times. The read stops 3 residues short of the end of the CDR3; the missing end is completed from the germline J gene. The chain uses TRBV5-1 and TRBJ2-2, with TRBD2 matching 9 bases. This CDR3 has 18 residues. The germline gives CDR1 SGHRS, CDR2 YFSETQ. With V trimmed by 0 bases and J by 3 bases, 9 bases remained unmatched. The CDR3 reads CASSLDAGGPWDTGELFF. The sequenced CDR3 bases are TGCGCCAGCAGCTTGGATGCGGGAGGGCCTTGGGACACCGGGGAG.

There are many counts of this clone. With the read ending 3 residues before the CDR3 end, the germline J gene is used to fill in that end. The chain carries TRBV6-2 or TRBV6-3 and TRBJ2-2; the match to TRBD2 covers 13 bases. The V gene end was trimmed by 8 bases and the J gene end by 5 bases; junction bases not matched to a gene: 2. CDR3 length: 14 amino acids. The germline gives CDR1 MNHEY, CDR2 SVGEGT. CDR3 amino acids: CASRLAGGTGELFF. The CDR3 bases that were read are TGTGCCAGCCGACTAGCGGGAGGTACCGGGGAG.

This clone has ten or more counts. The read finishes 3 residues shy of the CDR3 end, and the germline J gene is used to complete it. This chain uses TRBV20-1 with TRBJ1-2; a possible D gene is TRBD1 (6 bases). Germline CDR1 DFQATT, CDR2 SNEGSKA (reference sequence). The CDR3 loop spans 9 amino acids. CDR3: CSDTGNYTF. The CDR3 DNA, read in part, is TGCAGTGATACAGGGAAT.

This clone was observed at least ten times. Read coverage stops 3 residues before the CDR3 terminus; the germline J gene supplies the remainder. The chain couples TRBV29-1 to TRBJ2-3, with 12 positions matching TRBD2. From germline, CDR1 is SQVTM and CDR2 ANQGSEA. There are 16 residues in the CDR3. V lost 4 bases to trimming and J lost 7 bases; unmatched junction nucleotides: 12. The CDR3 reads CSVAPIASGRAHTQYF. CDR3 DNA (partial): TGCAGCGTTGCCCCCATCGCTAGCGGGAGGGCCCATACG.

Turning to this clone: The read is 3 residues too short to cover the CDR3 end, so that end is filled in from the germline J gene. This sample includes further DNA sequences coding for the same CDR3. This chain connects TRBV30 to TRBJ1-3; D is uncertain. This CDR3 has 16 amino acids. Per germline, CDR1 GTSNPN and CDR2 SVGIG (reference sequence). The germline V and J ends were trimmed by 3 bases and 0 bases, with 15 bases remaining between them. The covered CDR3 bases are TGTGCCTGGAGAACAGAGAGCGGGGTCTCTGGAAACACC. Amino acids: CAWRTESGVSGNT. In full, the CDR3 is CAWRTESGVSGNTIYF.

At least ten counts were recorded for this clone. The sequence runs out 3 residues before the end of the CDR3; the remainder is reconstructed from the germline J gene. The chain combines TRBV29-1 with TRBJ2-7, with 15 bases lining up with TRBD2. The germline gives CDR1 SQVTM, CDR2 ANQGSEA. CDR3 length equals 15 residues. The J segment lost 3 bases and the V segment lost 7 bases, leaving 7 bases of the junction unmatched. CDR3: CSGTSGRGDLYEQYF. The covered CDR3 bases are TGCAGCGGGACTAGCGGGAGGGGGGACCTCTACGAG.

This clone was counted at least ten times. The CDR3 DNA, read in part, is TGCAGCGTTGAGAGACATTGGGATTCACCC. It yields the protein CSVERHWDSP. Given in full, the CDR3 is CSVERHWDSPLHF. This chain joins TRBV29-1 and TRBJ1-6; D remains ambiguous. The read falls 3 residues short of the CDR3 end, and the missing part is taken from the germline J gene. CDR1 and CDR2 (germline): SQVTM, ANQGSEA. Deletions cut 3 bases from V and 8 bases from J, with 11 bases between. CDR3 size: 13 residues.

This clone was recorded at least ten times. The read gets to within 3 residues of the CDR3 end, and the germline J gene fills in the rest. The gene calls are TRBV19 and TRBJ1-2, with unresolved D. Germline-derived CDR1 and CDR2 are LNHDA and SQIVND (reference sequence). With 2 bases removed from V and 6 bases from J, the gap between germline ends came to 10 bases. The CDR3 is 13 residues long. CDR3 bases read: TGTGCCAGTAGTATATTGTCAGATCATGGC. This codes for CASSILSDHG. The CDR3 in its entirety is CASSILSDHGYTF. Supplemented by reference TRBV19 and TRBJ1-2, the full variable domain reads DGGITQSPKYLFRKEGQNVTLSCEQNLNHDAMYWYRQDPGQGLRLIYYSQIVNDFQKGDIAEGYSVSREKKESFPLTVTSAQKNPTAFYLCASSILSDHGYTFGSGTRLTVV.

At least ten counts were recorded for this clone. CDR3 DNA (partial): TGTGCCAGCAGCTTGTTCTTGGGCGACTATGGC. This sequence encodes CASSLFLGDYG. In full, the CDR3 is CASSLFLGDYGYTF. The V gene is TRBV5-5, the J gene TRBJ1-2; D call uncertain. The observed sequence ends 3 residues before the CDR3 terminus, with the missing tail filled in from the germline J gene. V was trimmed by 1 base and J by 3 bases, leaving 10 bases between them. Germline V gene sequence: CDR1 SGHKS, CDR2 YYEKEE (reference sequence). This CDR3 has 14 amino acids.